This is a list of T cell receptor beta chains from one sample in a study of blood T cells in healthy people across ages. TCRdb recomputed calls from the 5' RACE reads with MiXCR, one row per CDR3 protein. The sample carries some 1.5 million distinct CDR3 sequences, roughly 27% recorded once. The specimen was blood. The receptors were sampled from a woman aged 25 to 39 in good health. The CDR3 runs from the conserved cysteine through the conserved F or W. A D gene is named only where the DNA matches it firmly. The size of a clone is reported for some rows only, either as once, few or many, or as a class for expanded clones.

D gene,J gene,clone size,V gene,CDR3 DNA,CDR3 protein
-,TRBJ2-7,few,TRBV27,TGTGCCAGCAGACCCGTAGGGGTGGTTGGGGGGCAGTACTTC,CASRPVGVVGGQYF
TRBD2,TRBJ2-7,few,TRBV6-2/TRBV6-3,TGTGCCAGCACACCCGGGCTAGCGGTCTCCTACGAGCAGTACTTC,CASTPGLAVSYEQYF
-,TRBJ2-2,-,TRBV20-1,TGCAGTGCTAGCGTTTTGGGGAGAATCCCGGGGGAGCTGTTTTTT,CSASVLGRIPGELFF
-,TRBJ2-4,-,TRBV25-1,TGTGCCAGCAGTGACCGGGGTATGTGGCAGTACTTC,CASSDRGMWQYF
TRBD1,TRBJ1-1,few,TRBV11-2,TGTGCCAGCAGGGAAGGGGGCCGGACTGAAGCTTTCTTT,CASREGGRTEAFF
-,TRBJ2-1,-,TRBV20-1,TGCAGTGCTAGCAGGGCGGGCTACAATGAGCAGTTCTTC,CSASRAGYNEQFF
TRBD1,TRBJ1-2,few,TRBV20-1,TGCAGTGCTTACACAGGGGGCTACTATGGCTACACCTTC,CSAYTGGYYGYTF
-,TRBJ2-7,-,TRBV12-3/TRBV12-4,TGTGCCAGCAGTTGTAGTATCTCAGCCGCCTACGAGCAGTACTTC,CASSCSISAAYEQYF
-,TRBJ2-7,few,TRBV7-9,TGTGCCAGCAGCTTAAGGGGGTATGAGGGGGGCGAGCAGTACTTC,CASSLRGYEGGEQYF
-,TRBJ1-5,few,TRBV28,TGTGCCAGCAGTTTGGCCTCGACAGGCTACGTAGCCCAGCATTTT,CASSLASTGYVAQHF
TRBD2,TRBJ2-2,few,TRBV3-1,TGTGCCAGCAGCCAAGATAGGTTAACTAGCGGGGGGACCGGGGAGCTGTTTTTT,CASSQDRLTSGGTGELFF
TRBD2,TRBJ2-5,few,TRBV7-2,TGTGCCAGCAGCTTATGGCGGGAGGGAGGTGAGCAGTACTTC,CASSLWREGGEQYF
-,TRBJ2-7,once,TRBV9,TGTGCCAGCAGCGACCGGGTCAATGCGGGCAATGAGCAGTACTTC,CASSDRVNAGNEQYF
TRBD1,TRBJ2-5,-,TRBV5-1,TGCGCCAGCAGCTTCCCGACAGGGGGCTTAATGGAGACCCAGTACTTC,CASSFPTGGLMETQYF
-,TRBJ1-1,few,TRBV12-5,TGTGCTAGTGGTTCCAGGGACGGGGACACTGAAGCTTTCTTT,CASGSRDGDTEAFF
-,TRBJ2-4,-,TRBV15,TGTGCCACCAGCAGAGAGGGCGGGGCTCAGTACTTC,CATSREGGAQYF
-,TRBJ2-6,-,TRBV9,TGTGCCAGCAGCGTAGGGGGAGTCTCTGGGGCCAACGTCCTGACTTTC,CASSVGGVSGANVLTF
-,TRBJ1-2,-,TRBV29-1,TGCAGCGTTGAGGGGACAACCAACTATGGCTACACCTTC,CSVEGTTNYGYTF
TRBD2,TRBJ2-1,-,TRBV7-9,TGTGCCAGCAGCACCGAACAGGGACTAGCGCCGAGCTCCTACAATGAGCAGTTCTTC,CASSTEQGLAPSSYNEQFF
TRBD2,TRBJ2-1,-,TRBV5-5,TGTGCCAGCAGCTTGGGCAGCGGGAGGGCCACCAATGAGCAGTTCTTC,CASSLGSGRATNEQFF
TRBD1,TRBJ1-2,few,TRBV5-5,TGTGCCAGCAGCACCGGACAGGGCGCTGTTAACTATGGCTACACCTTC,CASSTGQGAVNYGYTF
TRBD1,TRBJ2-5,-,TRBV9,TGTGCCAGCAGCCCTCGCCCCAGCGGGACAGGGGAGACCCAGTACTTC,CASSPRPSGTGETQYF
-,TRBJ2-7,many,TRBV29-1,TGCAGCGCCTGGACTAGACAGGGCTATTACGAGCAGTACTTC,CSAWTRQGYYEQYF
-,TRBJ1-1,few,TRBV29-1,TGCAGCGCCAGACGGGAGGCGGACACTGAAGCTTTCTTT,CSARREADTEAFF
-,TRBJ2-1,few,TRBV5-1,TGCGCCAGCACCCTAGGGGGGGGTGGATACAATGAGCAGTTCTTC,CASTLGGGGYNEQFF
TRBD2,TRBJ2-7,-,TRBV6-2/TRBV6-3,TGTGCCCGCAGTTACGCTAGCGGGAGGGCCTACGAGCAGTACTTC,CARSYASGRAYEQYF
-,TRBJ2-1,few,TRBV29-1,TGCGCGGCTTGGCGGGGAAATGAGCAGTTCTTC,CAAWRGNEQFF
-,TRBJ2-5,-,TRBV29-1,TGCAGCGTTGTGGGCAGGAGCGGCCAAGAGACCCAGTACTTC,CSVVGRSGQETQYF
-,TRBJ1-1,-,TRBV7-9,TGTGCCAGCAGCCCCGGAGGGTCCACTATATCTGAAGCTTTCTTT,CASSPGGSTISEAFF
TRBD1,TRBJ1-2,few,TRBV15,TGTGCCACCAGCAGAAGACAGGGGCCTAACTATGGCTACACCTTC,CATSRRQGPNYGYTF
TRBD2,TRBJ2-3,-,TRBV6-6,TGTGCCAGCAGTGACATAGCGGGGGGCCTAGTAACGCAGTATTTT,CASSDIAGGLVTQYF
-,TRBJ1-5,-,TRBV5-1,TGCGCCAGCAGCTTGGGTTGGGAAAATCAGCCCCAGCATTTT,CASSLGWENQPQHF
-,TRBJ2-7,-,TRBV20-1,TGCAGTGCTCAATTCCAGGGGGGGTACAATGAGCAGTACTTC,CSAQFQGGYNEQYF
-,TRBJ2-3,-,TRBV20-1,TGCAGTGCTCCCGGACAGACAGATACGCGGTATTTT,CSAPGQTDTRYF
-,TRBJ1-5,-,TRBV18,TGTGCCAGCTCACGCGACCAGGGCAGTCAGCCCCAGCATTTT,CASSRDQGSQPQHF
-,TRBJ1-3,-,TRBV7-2,TGTGCCAGCAGCTTAATGGCAGGGTGGGCTTCTGGAAACACCATATATTTT,CASSLMAGWASGNTIYF
-,TRBJ1-2,many,TRBV4-1,TGCGCCAGCAGCCAAGGCTCCGGAAACTATGGCTACACCTTC,CASSQGSGNYGYTF
TRBD1,TRBJ1-2,few,TRBV20-1,TGCAGTGGACAGGGGGACTATGGCTACACCTTC,CSGQGDYGYTF
-,TRBJ1-2,few,TRBV11-2,TGTGCCAGCAGCTTCTCGGGGGCGGGCGGCTACACCTTC,CASSFSGAGGYTF
-,TRBJ2-3,-,TRBV10-1,TGCGCCAGCAGTGGGTCAAGAGGAGCCCTGAGCACAGATACGCAGTATTTT,CASSGSRGALSTDTQYF
-,TRBJ2-1,many,TRBV11-2,TGTGCCAGCAGCTTAAGTGGCCTCGACAATGAGCAGTTCTTC,CASSLSGLDNEQFF
-,TRBJ1-2,-,TRBV7-3,TGTGCCAGCAGCCCAGACGGCAGCTATGACTACACCTTC,CASSPDGSYDYTF
TRBD2,TRBJ2-1,few,TRBV20-1,TGCAGTGCTGCACTAGCGGGGGGGGTCCATGAGCAGTTCTTC,CSAALAGGVHEQFF
-,TRBJ2-3,-,TRBV27,TGTGCCAGCAGTTTAAAGGCGGCGGTTGGAACAGATACGCAGTATTTT,CASSLKAAVGTDTQYF
-,TRBJ1-2,few,TRBV11-2,TGTGCCAGCAGCTTCATGGGGTTAGGGAACTATGGCTACACCTTC,CASSFMGLGNYGYTF
TRBD2,TRBJ2-1,few,TRBV20-1,TGCAGTGCTAGTCGGCTAGCGGGTTTCAATGAGCAGTTCTTC,CSASRLAGFNEQFF
TRBD2,TRBJ2-1,few,TRBV2,TGTGCCAGCCAGGGACTAGCGGGAACCACGGAGCAGTTCTTC,CASQGLAGTTEQFF
-,TRBJ1-3,few,TRBV5-5,TGTGCCAGCAGCTTGGGCGGAGGAAACACCATATATTTT,CASSLGGGNTIYF
-,TRBJ2-3,few,TRBV20-1,TGCAGTGCTAGAGACCCGATAAGTGGTTCAGATACGCAGTATTTT,CSARDPISGSDTQYF
TRBD2,TRBJ2-3,once,TRBV12-3/TRBV12-4,TGTGCCAGCAGTTTACCCCCTGTGGGGACTAGCGGGAGTGTCGGTACGCAGTATTTT,CASSLPPVGTSGSVGTQYF